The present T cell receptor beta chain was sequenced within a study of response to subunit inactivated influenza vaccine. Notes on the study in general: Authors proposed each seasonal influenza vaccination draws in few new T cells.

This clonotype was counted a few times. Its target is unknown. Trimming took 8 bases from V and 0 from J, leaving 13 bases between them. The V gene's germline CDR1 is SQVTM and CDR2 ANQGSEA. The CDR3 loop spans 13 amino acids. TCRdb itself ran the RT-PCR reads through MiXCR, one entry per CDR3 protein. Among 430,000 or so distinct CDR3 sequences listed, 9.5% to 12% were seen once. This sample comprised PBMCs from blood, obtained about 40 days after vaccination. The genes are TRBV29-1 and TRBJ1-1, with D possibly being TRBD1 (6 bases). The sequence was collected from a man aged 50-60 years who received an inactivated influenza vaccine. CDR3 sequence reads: CSNRQVMNTEAFF. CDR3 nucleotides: TGCAGCAACCGACAGGTCATGAACACTGAAGCTTTCTTT.